The rows below give T cell receptor beta chains drawn from one sample of a study of shared clonotypes between healthy human individuals. Clones were sequenced by immunoSEQ multiplex PCR, and TCRdb holds only the in-frame ones, with some missing. The repertoire holds around 1.9 million clones, with approximately 94% as singletons. Sequencing was carried out using naive CD8+ T cells from PBMCs. The source is a man aged 18-30 years in good health. Some clones in this sample may be carry-over from other donors' samples. The CDR3 runs from the conserved cysteine through the conserved F or W. The D gene is left open where the match is weak. Size tells how often a clone was seen (once, few, many) or the class of an expanded clone, and some rows leave it out.

D gene	V gene	clone size	J gene	CDR3 DNA	CDR3 protein
-	TRBV27	-	TRBJ1-1	TGTGCCAGCAGTCCCGGGGGCGGGCGTCTACTGGTGATGGCTTTCTTT	CASSPGGGRLLVMAFF
-	TRBV7-3	-	TRBJ2-5	TGTGCCAGCAGCTTAGTAATGGGCTCTGGGGAGACCCAGTACTTC	CASSLVMGSGETQYF
-	TRBV11-2	-	TRBJ2-7	TGTGCCAGCAGGGGGGGTCACAGAACGCCCTACGAGCAGTACTTC	CASRGGHRTPYEQYF
-	TRBV7-9	-	TRBJ2-5	TGTGCCAGCGGCGGACAGAGAAACCAAGAGACCCAGTACTTC	CASGGQRNQETQYF
-	TRBV29-1	-	TRBJ2-2	TGCAGCGTTGAAGTAGAAGAGCCGCCCACCGGGGAGCTGTTTTTT	CSVEVEEPPTGELFF
-	TRBV6-5	-	TRBJ2-7	TGTGCCAGCAGTTACTCGGTAGAATCCTACGAGCAGTACTTC	CASSYSVESYEQYF
TRBD1	TRBV19	-	TRBJ1-1	TGTGCCACGGGACAGGCTTACACTGAAGCTTTCTTT	CATGQAYTEAFF
-	TRBV7-8	-	TRBJ1-4	TGTGCCAGCAGCTTAGACGGAACAACTAATGAAAAACTGTTTTTT	CASSLDGTTNEKLFF
-	TRBV6-4	-	TRBJ2-5	TGTGCCAGCAGTGACGGCCCAGAAGAGACCCAGTACTTC	CASSDGPEETQYF
-	TRBV15	-	TRBJ2-7	TGTGCCACCAGCAGAGTGGGCCCGCACTACGAGCAGTACTTC	CATSRVGPHYEQYF
TRBD1	TRBV27	-	TRBJ2-3	TGTGCCAGCAGTCCCAGGACAGGGTGGGATACGCAGTATTTT	CASSPRTGWDTQYF
TRBD2	TRBV7-3	-	TRBJ2-1	TGTGCCAGCAGCTTAGTTTTGGCTAGCGGAGGGCATGAGCAGTTCTTC	CASSLVLASGGHEQFF
-	TRBV5-6	-	TRBJ2-7	TGTGCCAGCAGCTTGGCATCGGGCTACCACGAGCAGTACTTC	CASSLASGYHEQYF
-	TRBV27	-	TRBJ2-1	TGTGCCAGCAGTTTAACGGCGGGAAGCTCCTACAATGAGCAGTTCTTC	CASSLTAGSSYNEQFF
-	TRBV6-5	-	TRBJ2-2	TGTGCCAGCAGTCTGACTGGCCCGAACACCGGGGAGCTGTTTTTT	CASSLTGPNTGELFF
-	TRBV7-3	few	TRBJ2-7	TGTGCCAGCAGCTTAACTCCCTCCTACGAGCAGTACTTC	CASSLTPSYEQYF
-	TRBV9	-	TRBJ2-1	TGTGCCAGCAGCGCTATAAGGGGAGCGCACTACAATGAGCAGTTCTTC	CASSAIRGAHYNEQFF
-	TRBV27	-	TRBJ2-7	TGTGCCAGCAGTTTAGTGGGGGGACCGATACACGAGCAGTACTTC	CASSLVGGPIHEQYF
TRBD1	TRBV7-9	-	TRBJ1-4	TGTGCCAGCAGCCCGGGACAGGGTAATGAAAAACTGTTTTTT	CASSPGQGNEKLFF
-	TRBV30	-	TRBJ2-7	TGTGCCTGGAGTGCGGCAGGAAGCTACGAGCAGTACTTC	CAWSAAGSYEQYF
-	TRBV28	-	TRBJ2-1	TGTGCCAGCAGTCCACAGGATAACTCCTACAATGAGCAGTTCTTC	CASSPQDNSYNEQFF
TRBD1	TRBV29-1	-	TRBJ1-2	TGCAGCGTTGTTCCGGGACAGGGGGCGTCTGGCTACACCTTC	CSVVPGQGASGYTF
TRBD1	TRBV28	-	TRBJ1-4	TGTGCCAGCAGTTGGGGACAGGCAACTAATGAAAAACTGTTTTTT	CASSWGQATNEKLFF
TRBD2	TRBV15	-	TRBJ2-5	TGTGCCACCAGCGGGACTAGCGCGAGCATTTGGACCCAGTACTTC	CATSGTSASIWTQYF
-	TRBV29-1	-	TRBJ2-2	TGCAGCGTTGAAGTGAACGGTAACGGGGAGCTGTTTTTT	CSVEVNGNGELFF
TRBD1	TRBV7-6	-	TRBJ2-7	TGTGCCAGCAGCCCCCTTCGGACAGGGGTTGGGAACGAGCAGTACTTC	CASSPLRTGVGNEQYF
TRBD1	TRBV6-5	once	TRBJ2-1	TGTGCCAGCAGTTACTCGAGGGACAGTTCCTACAATGAGCAGCTCTTC	CASSYSRDSSYNEQLF
-	TRBV6-1	few	TRBJ1-1	TGTGCCAGCAGTGAAGCGTCGGCAGGTATGAACACTGAAGCTTTCTTT	CASSEASAGMNTEAFF
-	TRBV19	few	TRBJ1-5	TGTGCCAGTAGTACGTCCATGACGGGAAATCAGCCCCAGCATTTT	CASSTSMTGNQPQHF
-	TRBV11-2	-	TRBJ2-2	TGTGCCAGCAGCTCTCGCAGGGACCCCGGGGAGCTGTTTTTT	CASSSRRDPGELFF
-	TRBV7-9	-	TRBJ2-1	TGTGCCAGCAGCTTAGCCGGCCTGTTGAACAATGAGCAGTTCTTC	CASSLAGLLNNEQFF
-	TRBV7-3	-	TRBJ2-2	TGTGCCAGCAGCTTAAGTTTCCGACTCAACACCGGGGAGCTGTTTTTT	CASSLSFRLNTGELFF
-	TRBV6-5	-	TRBJ2-2	TGTGCCAGCAGTTACTCAATCGAAACCGGGGAGCTGTTTTTT	CASSYSIETGELFF
TRBD1	TRBV9	once	TRBJ1-1	TGTGCCAGCGGAACCGGGACAGGAATGAACACTGAAGCTTTCTTT	CASGTGTGMNTEAFF
TRBD2	TRBV7-6	-	TRBJ2-1	TGTGCCAGCAGCTTGGGACTAGTCATCCATGAGCAGTTCTTC	CASSLGLVIHEQFF
-	TRBV19	-	TRBJ2-1	TGTGCCAGTAGTTGGGAGAGCTCCTACAATGAGCAGTTCTTC	CASSWESSYNEQFF
TRBD1	TRBV9	once	TRBJ2-7	TGTGCCAGCAGCGCCGAACAGGGGACAGGGAACGAGCAGTACTTC	CASSAEQGTGNEQYF
-	TRBV9	-	TRBJ2-2	TGTGCCAGCAGCACATGGACAGGGAGGGCCGGGGAGCTGTTTTTT	CASSTWTGRAGELFF
TRBD2	TRBV28	-	TRBJ2-7	TGTGCCAGCAACTTCCTAGCGGGAGGAACTTATGCCTACGAGCAGTACTTC	CASNFLAGGTYAYEQYF
-	TRBV29-1	-	TRBJ2-1	TGCAGCACCTCGGCCTCTGGGGATGGTTTCTACAATGAGCAGTTCTTC	CSTSASGDGFYNEQFF
TRBD1	TRBV7-9	-	TRBJ1-4	TGTGCCAGCAGCCCCCCGGGACAGCGGCGTGAAAAACTGTTTTTT	CASSPPGQRREKLFF
-	TRBV15	-	TRBJ1-2	TGTGCCACCAGCAGAGTGCCCGCTAACTATGGCTACACCTTC	CATSRVPANYGYTF
TRBD1	TRBV5-1	-	TRBJ2-7	TGCGCCAGCAGCACCCGGGACAGGACCTACGAGCAGTACTTC	CASSTRDRTYEQYF
-	TRBV7-9	-	TRBJ2-2	TGTGCCAGCAGCTCCCACAGGGGAGGAGGCACCGGGGAGCTGTTTTTT	CASSSHRGGGTGELFF
-	TRBV5-5	-	TRBJ2-7	TGTGCCAGCAGCTTCGGCGGGCCGACCTACGAGCAGTACTTC	CASSFGGPTYEQYF
TRBD2	TRBV7-9	-	TRBJ2-1	TGTGCCAGCAGCTTAGACCTAGCGGGAGGTGAGCAGTTCTTC	CASSLDLAGGEQFF
-	TRBV6-1	once	TRBJ1-5	TGTGCCAGCAGTGAAGATCGGGGAGGCAATCAGCCCCAGCATTTT	CASSEDRGGNQPQHF
-	TRBV29-1	-	TRBJ2-3	TGCAGCGTTGAACAGGGCCCTGCCCTTCCTACGCAGTATTTT	CSVEQGPALPTQYF
TRBD2	TRBV29-1	once	TRBJ2-1	TGCAGCGTTGAAGGGACTAGCCCCTACAATGAGCAGTTCTTC	CSVEGTSPYNEQFF
-	TRBV27	-	TRBJ2-5	TGTGCCAGCAGTTTATTTGGGCAGGGTGATGAGACCCAGTACTTC	CASSLFGQGDETQYF
-	TRBV5-1	-	TRBJ1-1	TGCGCCAGCAGCTTGGCCCGCTCGGCAGTCAGAGGGTATACTGAAGCTTTCTTT	CASSLARSAVRGYTEAFF
-	TRBV7-9	-	TRBJ2-1	TGTGCCAGCAGCCTTCAGGGCAATGAGCAGTTCTTC	CASSLQGNEQFF
TRBD2	TRBV2	-	TRBJ2-1	TGTGCCAGCAGTAGAGCGGGGCTCGGACCCTACAATGAGCAGTTCTTC	CASSRAGLGPYNEQFF
-	TRBV6-5	-	TRBJ2-7	TGTGCCAGCAGTTCCCCGGGGGCCCAGAAAGCCGAGCAGTACTTC	CASSSPGAQKAEQYF
TRBD1	TRBV7-9	-	TRBJ2-1	TGTGCCAGCAGCCGAAGCGAGGGGGCATTCCATGAGCAGTTCTTC	CASSRSEGAFHEQFF
TRBD1	TRBV28	-	TRBJ1-4	TGTGCCAGCAGTTTGGGGGGACAGCATAATGAAAAACTGTTTTTT	CASSLGGQHNEKLFF
-	TRBV19	once	TRBJ2-5	TGTGCCAGTAGTATAGGGCCTGTCGGTAGGAGATGGGAGACCCAGTACTTC	CASSIGPVGRRWETQYF
-	TRBV5-1	-	TRBJ2-1	TGCGCCAGCAGATTGGGCGGGAATGAGCAGTTCTTC	CASRLGGNEQFF
TRBD1	TRBV18	-	TRBJ2-7	TGTGCCAGCTCAGAGGACAGGTACGAGCAGTACTTC	CASSEDRYEQYF